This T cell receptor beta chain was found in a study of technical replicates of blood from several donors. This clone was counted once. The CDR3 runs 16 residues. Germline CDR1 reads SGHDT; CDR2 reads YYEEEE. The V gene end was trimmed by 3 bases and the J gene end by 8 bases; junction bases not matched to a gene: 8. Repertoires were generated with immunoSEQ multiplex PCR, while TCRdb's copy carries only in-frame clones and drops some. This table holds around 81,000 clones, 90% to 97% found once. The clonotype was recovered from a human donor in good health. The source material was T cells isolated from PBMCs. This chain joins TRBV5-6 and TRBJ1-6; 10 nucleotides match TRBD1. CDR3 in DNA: TGTGCCAGCAGCTCGCGGGACAGGGGATTGGATTCACCCCTCCACTTT. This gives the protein CASSSRDRGLDSPLHF.